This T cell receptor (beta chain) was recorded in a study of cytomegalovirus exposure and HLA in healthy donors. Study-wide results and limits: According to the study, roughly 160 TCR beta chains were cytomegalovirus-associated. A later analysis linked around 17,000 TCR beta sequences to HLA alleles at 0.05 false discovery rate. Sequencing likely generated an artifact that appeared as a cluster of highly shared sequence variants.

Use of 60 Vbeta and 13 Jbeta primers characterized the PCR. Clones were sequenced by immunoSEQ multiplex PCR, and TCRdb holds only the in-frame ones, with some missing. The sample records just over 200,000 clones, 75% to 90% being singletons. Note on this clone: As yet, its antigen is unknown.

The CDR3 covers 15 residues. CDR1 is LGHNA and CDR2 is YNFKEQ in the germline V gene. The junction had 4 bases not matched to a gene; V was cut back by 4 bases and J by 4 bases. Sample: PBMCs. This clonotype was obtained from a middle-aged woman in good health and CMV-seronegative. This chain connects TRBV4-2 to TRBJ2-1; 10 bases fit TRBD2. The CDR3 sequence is CASSLAGGLYNEQFF. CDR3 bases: TGTGCCAGCAGCCTAGCGGGAGGACTATACAATGAGCAGTTCTTC.